This T cell receptor beta chain is from a study of PD-L1 blockade in urothelial cancer. On the study more broadly: Counts from blood samples showed a median of 141,255 T cells. Study conclusions and caveats: In blood sampled pretreatment, TCR clonality below the median predicted better survival.

CDR3 length: 13 residues. CDR1 and CDR2 from the germline V gene are SGDLS and YYNGEE. Trimming shortened V by 4 bases and J by 3 bases, and 10 bases separated the two germline ends. Using immunoSEQ multiplex PCR, the repertoire was profiled, and TCRdb retains in-frame clones only, with some absent. This sample has 95,000 or so clones, with about nine tenths found just once. Concerning this clone itself: What it recognizes is unknown.

The time point denotes: pretreatment peripheral blood. Urothelial carcinoma, locally advanced or metastatic, affected the patients. Samples spanned pretreatment and treatment, with 1 to 8 time points per patient. The chain uses TRBV9 and TRBJ2-5, with D perhaps TRBD2 (5 bases). The source material was PBMCs, sampled around atezolizumab (anti-PD-L1) treatment. The clonotype was recovered from a man between 60 and 70 years old with urothelial cancer. The CDR3 loop is CASSSGLKETQYF. As DNA, the CDR3 is TGTGCCAGCAGCTCGGGATTAAAAGAGACCCAGTACTTC.